Listed below are T cell receptor beta chains from one sample, sequenced in a study of identifying expanded T cells in peripheral blood. The method was immunoSEQ multiplex PCR; TCRdb's version includes in-frame clones alone and lacks a portion of them. Of approximately 79,000 clones listed, roughly nine tenths are singletons. The sample was blood. Receptors originate from a person between 18 and 75 years old in good health. CDR3s include the opening cysteine and the closing phenylalanine or tryptophan. The order of the fields is J gene, D gene, clone size, V gene, CDR3 DNA, CDR3 protein. The D gene is left open where the match is weak. The size field is filled for only some rows; it gives once, few, many or a size class.

>TRBJ2-7|NA|NA|TRBV28
TGTGCCAGCAGTTACAGGTGGGCCTACGAGCAGTACTTC
CASSYRWAYEQYF
>TRBJ2-7|TRBD2|NA|TRBV7-3
TGTGCCAGCAGCTTATTTTCAGCGGGAGGGCCTAACGACCATAACCCCTACGAGCAGTACTTC
CASSLFSAGGPNDHNPYEQYF
>TRBJ2-7|NA|NA|TRBV28
TGTGCCAGCAGAGCCGAGGGCCGCCTTCTCCGGGCCTACGAGCAGTACTTC
CASRAEGRLLRAYEQYF
>TRBJ2-6|NA|NA|TRBV2
TGTGCCAGCAGTGAATTGCGGATGTCTGGGGCCAACGTCCTGACTTTC
CASSELRMSGANVLTF
>TRBJ1-2|NA|NA|TRBV5-6
TGTGCCAGCAGCCCCATAAGACAAAACTATGGCTACACCTTC
CASSPIRQNYGYTF
>TRBJ1-2|NA|NA|TRBV7-9
TGTGCCAGCAGCCAATCCCGGGACAAGGATGGCTACACCTTC
CASSQSRDKDGYTF
>TRBJ2-1|NA|NA|TRBV11-2
TGTGCCAGCAGCTTGCTGGTAGGGGCGGAGTTCTTC
CASSLLVGAEFF
>TRBJ2-1|NA|NA|TRBV7-2
TGTGCCAGCAGCTTTCATGTAGGAAATGAGCAGTTCTTC
CASSFHVGNEQFF
>TRBJ2-2|NA|NA|TRBV19
TGTGCCAGTGAAGGTCGCACCGGGGAGCTGTTTTTT
CASEGRTGELFF
>TRBJ2-5|NA|NA|TRBV11-1
TGTGCCAGCAGCTCTCGGGACACCCTCCCCGAGACCCAGTACTTC
CASSSRDTLPETQYF
>TRBJ2-5|NA|NA|TRBV7-2
TGTGCCAGCAGCCCCGGTCAAGAGACCCAGTACTTC
CASSPGQETQYF
>TRBJ2-3|NA|NA|TRBV6-6
TGTGCCAGCAGTTACTCGCCTAGCACAGATACGCAGTATTTT
CASSYSPSTDTQYF
>TRBJ1-2|TRBD1|NA|TRBV30
TGTGCCTGGAGTGTGGGACAGACTAACTATGGCTACACCTTC
CAWSVGQTNYGYTF
>TRBJ2-1|NA|NA|TRBV4-3
TGCGCCAGCAGCCAAGCTCCTGGGAATGAGCAGTTCTTC
CASSQAPGNEQFF
>TRBJ1-3|NA|few|TRBV4-1
TGCGCCAGCAGCCGCCCCGGTGCCGGGCCCCTCAGGACCTCTGGAAACACCATATATTTT
CASSRPGAGPLRTSGNTIYF
>TRBJ1-1|NA|NA|TRBV19
TGTGCCAGTCGCCCGAGGAGGGAAAACACTGAAGCTTTCTTT
CASRPRRENTEAFF
>TRBJ1-1|NA|NA|TRBV10-3
TGTGCCATCAGTGAGGGGACTGAAGCTTTCTTT
CAISEGTEAFF
>TRBJ2-5|TRBD2|NA|TRBV4-2
TGTGCCAGCAGCCAGGGTCGCGGTGGCGGGAGCTCAGAGGAGCAGTACTTC
CASSQGRGGGSSEEQYF
>TRBJ1-3|NA|NA|TRBV6-1
TGTGCCAGCAGTGAAGCTCCAGGGAGAAACACCATATATTTT
CASSEAPGRNTIYF
>TRBJ2-1|NA|NA|TRBV5-4
TGTGCCAGCAGCTTAGGTGGGACCAGCAATGAGCAGTTCTTC
CASSLGGTSNEQFF
>TRBJ1-2|TRBD1|NA|TRBV30
TGTGCCTGGGTAAAGGGGAGCGGGACAGGGGGATTTGGCTATGGCTACACCTTC
CAWVKGSGTGGFGYGYTF
>TRBJ2-5|NA|NA|TRBV9
TGTGCCAGCAGCGTAGGTCTAGCCGAGGAAGAGACCCAGTACTTC
CASSVGLAEEETQYF
>TRBJ2-3|NA|NA|TRBV27
TGTGCCAGCAGTTTTCTAGGACTCGTTACAGATACGCAGTATTTT
CASSFLGLVTDTQYF
>TRBJ2-2|NA|NA|TRBV11-1
TGTGCCAGCAGCTTAATTAACACCGGGGAGCTGTTTTTT
CASSLINTGELFF
>TRBJ1-6|NA|NA|TRBV5-1
TGCGCCAGCAGCTTAGCTGACGGGGGCGCGAAGGGGTCACCCCTCCACTTT
CASSLADGGAKGSPLHF
>TRBJ2-2|TRBD2|few|TRBV15
TGTGCCACCAGCTCAGGGACTAGCGGGACCACCGGGGAGCTGTTTTTT
CATSSGTSGTTGELFF
>TRBJ2-7|TRBD1|NA|TRBV6-5
TGTGCCAGCAGACACCGGGACAGGCCGACCTACGAGCAGTACTTC
CASRHRDRPTYEQYF
>TRBJ2-7|NA|NA|TRBV6-5
TGTGCCAGCAGTTATGACACCTTGTCCGAGCAGTACTTC
CASSYDTLSEQYF
>TRBJ2-1|NA|NA|TRBV7-2
TGTGCCAGCAGCTTGATTCCCACGGCCAATGAGCAGTTCTTC
CASSLIPTANEQFF
>TRBJ1-2|NA|once|TRBV27
TGTGCCAGCAGTTTGGACGCGGATTTCTATGGCTACACCTTC
CASSLDADFYGYTF
>TRBJ2-1|TRBD2|NA|TRBV9
TGTGCCAGCAGCGTAGCTAGCGCGGGGGGGCCGGGTGAGCAGTTCTTC
CASSVASAGGPGEQFF
>TRBJ1-4|TRBD1|few|TRBV19
TGTGCCAGTAGTATCGCGGGACAGGGGGACAGAGGACTGTTTTTT
CASSIAGQGDRGLFF
>TRBJ1-1|NA|NA|TRBV2
TGTGCCAGCAGTGTGGGGGGGTTGAACACTGAAGCTTTCTTT
CASSVGGLNTEAFF
>TRBJ2-3|TRBD2|NA|TRBV9
TGTGCCAGCAGCCCCCGATCCCCCACCTTAGCGGGAGCTCAGTCAGATACGCAGTATTTT
CASSPRSPTLAGAQSDTQYF
>TRBJ2-4|NA|NA|TRBV9
TGTGCCAGCAGCGTAGAAGGGGGAGGCAAAAACATTCAGTACTTC
CASSVEGGGKNIQYF
>TRBJ1-2|NA|NA|TRBV9
TGTGCCAGCAGCGTAGGGGGGACAAGCGGCTACACCTTC
CASSVGGTSGYTF
>TRBJ2-5|NA|NA|TRBV28
TGTGCCAGCTTCAGCGGGTACCAAGAGACCCAGTACTTC
CASFSGYQETQYF
>TRBJ1-5|NA|NA|TRBV28
TGTGCCAGCAGACCTCAGGGGAACCATCAGCCCCAGCATTTT
CASRPQGNHQPQHF
>TRBJ2-1|TRBD2|NA|TRBV7-8
TGTGCCAGCAGCTTAGTCTCAGCGGGAGCCGGGTTCTTC
CASSLVSAGAGFF
>TRBJ1-4|NA|NA|TRBV4-1
TGCGCCAGCAGCCAAGATACTGAAAAACTGTTTTTT
CASSQDTEKLFF
>TRBJ2-1|NA|NA|TRBV7-9
TGTGCCAGCAGCTTAAGCGGTCCGTCCTACAATGAGCAGTTCTTC
CASSLSGPSYNEQFF
>TRBJ2-3|NA|NA|TRBV2
TGTGCCAGCAGTTTTAGCGAATTACCAGATACGCAGTATTTT
CASSFSELPDTQYF
>TRBJ2-2|TRBD2|NA|TRBV19
TGTGCCACCAAGTGGCCTGCTAGCGGGTGGGACACCGGGGAGCTGTTTTTT
CATKWPASGWDTGELFF
>TRBJ1-6|TRBD1|NA|TRBV6-1
TGTGCCAGCGGTACCGGGACAGCCTATAATTCACCCCTCCACTTT
CASGTGTAYNSPLHF